Below, 28 T cell receptor beta chains from the same sample are listed, as sequenced in a study of blood T cell repertoires in COVID-19. Profiled with immunoSEQ multiplex PCR; TCRdb holds only in-frame clones, not every one. The sample carries a few hundred thousand clones, 80% recorded once. The specimen sequenced was PBMCs or T cells enriched from blood (not recorded which). The receptors derive from a woman between 40 and 50 years old with acute COVID-19.

The chain recombines TRBV9 with TRBJ1-2; D might be TRBD1 (5 bases). CDR3 length equals 15 residues. Germline V CDR1 and CDR2: SGDLS, YYNGEE. V lost 2 bases and J 4 bases, leaving 15 bases between the germline ends. CDR3 bases: TGTGCCAGCAGCGTTACTACAGGATCAATCTATGGCTACACCTTC. This sequence encodes CASSVTTGSIYGYTF.

This sequence joins TRBV29-1 and TRBJ1-1; weak D call: TRBD1 (5 bases). The V and J ends lost 7 bases and 1 base respectively, with 13 bases between them. The V gene's germline CDR1 is SQVTM and CDR2 ANQGSEA. The CDR3 contains 13 residues. In nucleotides, the CDR3 is TGCAGCGGTGGTAACGGGGGGAACACTGAAGCTTTCTTT. This gives the protein CSGGNGGNTEAFF.

The DNA for the CDR3 is TGTGCCAGCAGCTTAGCGCATCTAGCCGGGGAGCTGTTTTTT. Encoded protein: CASSLAHLAGELFF. V is TRBV7-9 and J is TRBJ2-2, with D unclear. The length of the CDR3 is 14 residues. V lost 0 bases and J lost 6, with 8 bases in between. The V gene's germline CDR1 is SEHNR and CDR2 FQNEAQ (reference sequence).

The genes are TRBV5-8 and TRBJ2-7, with 7 bases matching TRBD2. This CDR3 comprises 14 residues. V lost 3 bases, J lost 2 bases, and 5 bases stayed unmatched. The germline V gene encodes CDR1 SGHTS and CDR2 YDEGEE. The CDR3 DNA reads TGTGCCAGCAGCTCGGACGGGGGGACCTACGAGCAGTACTTC. Its protein product is CASSSDGGTYEQYF. The variable domain in full, completed from reference TRBV5-8 and TRBJ2-7, reads EAGVTQSPTHLIKTRGQQATLRCSPISGHTSVYWYQQALGLGLQFLLWYDEGEERNRGNFPPRFSGRQFPNYSSELNVNALELEDSALYLCASSSDGGTYEQYFGPGTRLTVT.

The V and J genes are TRBV28 and TRBJ1-5, with D perhaps TRBD1 (6 bases). This CDR3 spans 15 amino acids. The germline V and J ends were trimmed by 6 bases and 2 bases, with 14 bases remaining between them. Germline CDR1 MDHEN, CDR2 SYDVKM. This chain's CDR3 is CASSQQGYGNQPQHF. The CDR3 DNA is TGTGCCAGCAGCCAACAGGGTTATGGCAATCAGCCCCAGCATTTT. The full variable domain, rest sourced from reference TRBV28 and TRBJ1-5, is DVKVTQSSRYLVKRTGEKVFLECVQDMDHENMFWYRQDPGLGLRLIYFSYDVKMKEKGDIPEGYSVSREKKERFSLILESASTNQTSMYLCASSQQGYGNQPQHFGDGTRLSIL.

This clone was seen more than once but under ten times. The V call is TRBV6-5, the J call TRBJ1-4, with D perhaps TRBD1 (5 bases). V was clipped by 4 bases and J by 7 bases, with 19 bases between them. Germline CDR1 reads MNHEY; CDR2 reads SVGAGI. The CDR3 is 16 amino acids. The CDR3 sequence: CASSLDPQVVGEKLFF. The CDR3 coding sequence is TGTGCCAGCAGTTTAGACCCACAGGTAGTCGGTGAAAAACTGTTTTTT.

This clone was observed a few times. The chain joins TRBV14 to TRBJ1-1; 8 bases are a match to TRBD1. The J segment lost 8 bases and the V segment lost 3 bases, leaving 8 bases of the junction unmatched. The CDR3 extends over 14 amino acids. Germline V gene sequence: CDR1 SGHDN, CDR2 FVKESK. CDR3 coding DNA: TGTGCCAGCAGCCATAACACAGGGGGGGCCGAAGCTTTCTTT. It translates to CASSHNTGGAEAFF. The variable domain in full, completed from reference TRBV14 and TRBJ1-1, reads EAGVTQFPSHSVIEKGQTVTLRCDPISGHDNLYWYRRVMGKEIKFLLHFVKESKQDESGMPNNRFLAERTGGTYSTLKVQPAELEDSGVYFCASSHNTGGAEAFFGQGTRLTVV.

This rearrangement joins TRBV24-1 to TRBJ2-7; TRBD2 aligns across 7 bases. Germline-derived CDR1 and CDR2 are KGHDR and SFDVKD. With V trimmed by 6 bases and J by 7 bases, 8 bases remained unmatched. The CDR3 sequence is 13 residues long. The DNA of the CDR3 is TGTGCCACCAGTCCACTCGGGGGAGGGGAGCAGTACTTC. This gives the protein CATSPLGGGEQYF.

The table lists this clone with a few counts. This chain joins TRBV20-1 and TRBJ1-5, with no clear D. The CDR3 totals 17 residues. Germline lookup yields CDR1 DFQATT and CDR2 SNEGSKA (reference sequence). Trimming removed 3 bases at V and 0 bases at J, with 18 bases between. CDR3 in amino acids: CSASPRAFDYSNQPQHF. In DNA form, the CDR3 reads TGCAGTGCTAGTCCTCGAGCCTTCGATTATAGCAATCAGCCCCAGCATTTT.

The chain couples TRBV30 to TRBJ1-5, with TRBD1 matching over 7 bases. The trim removed 3 bases at V and 6 bases at J, leaving 5 bases unmatched. CDR1 and CDR2 from the germline V gene are GTSNPN and SVGIG (reference sequence). The CDR3 loop spans 13 amino acids. This chain's CDR3 is CAWSNRGTQPQHF. CDR3 nucleotide sequence: TGTGCCTGGAGCAACAGGGGAACTCAGCCCCAGCATTTT.

This sequence joins TRBV9 and TRBJ1-1, with D unclear. Trimming removed 7 bases from V and 0 bases from J, with 13 bases in between. CDR1 SGDLS and CDR2 YYNGEE come from the germline V gene. CDR3 size: 14 residues. The CDR3, as DNA: TGTGCCAGCTCAGAGACTTCCATGAACACTGAAGCTTTCTTT. Its protein product is CASSETSMNTEAFF.

This rearrangement joins TRBV6-2 or TRBV6-3 to TRBJ1-5; 12 bases map to TRBD1. With V trimmed by 0 bases and J by 7 bases, 7 bases remained unmatched. CDR1 is MNHEY, CDR2 SVGEGT, per germline. This CDR3 spans 17 amino acids. The CDR3 region has the DNA TGTGCCAGCAGTTACTCGGGACAGGGGGCGCATCGGCAGCCCCAGCATTTT. The encoded protein is CASSYSGQGAHRQPQHF.

A single count supports this clone. The rearrangement joins TRBV11-2 to TRBJ2-3; the D gene is possibly TRBD1 (5 bases). Trimming stripped 3 bases from V and 1 base from J, with 8 bases between. The germline gives CDR1 SGHAT, CDR2 FQNNGV. The CDR3 extends over 14 amino acids. CDR3 coding DNA: TGTGCCAGCAGCTTTGACAGAGGCACAGATACGCAGTATTTT. Translation: CASSFDRGTDTQYF.

The chain couples TRBV5-5 to TRBJ2-3; TRBD1 matches at 10 bases. CDR1 and CDR2 from the germline V gene are SGHKS and YYEKEE (reference sequence). The trim removed 0 bases at V and 3 bases at J, leaving 7 bases unmatched. The CDR3 has 17 residues. CDR3 bases: TGTGCCAGCAGCTTGGGGTGGACAGGGGGAAGGACAGATACGCAGTATTTT. This sequence encodes CASSLGWTGGRTDTQYF.

This chain uses TRBV11-2 with TRBJ2-7; 7 bases agree with TRBD1. Per the germline V gene, CDR1 is SGHAT and CDR2 is FQNNGV. The CDR3 consists of 13 residues. V lost 5 bases, J lost 2 bases, and 3 bases stayed unmatched. The CDR3 nucleotides read TGTGCCAGCAGCCGGGGACAGACCTACGAGCAGTACTTC. Protein: CASSRGQTYEQYF.

The gene calls are TRBV28 and TRBJ2-1, with 9 nucleotides matching TRBD1. This CDR3 contains 15 residues. V shed 5 bases and J 2 bases; nucleotides not matched to a gene: 4. The germline V gene has CDR1 MDHEN and CDR2 SYDVKM. The CDR3 DNA sequence: TGTGCCAGCAGTCCCGGGACAGGGACCTACAATGAGCAGTTCTTC. This encodes CASSPGTGTYNEQFF. The full variable domain, with the rest looked up from reference TRBV28 and TRBJ2-1, is DVKVTQSSRYLVKRTGEKVFLECVQDMDHENMFWYRQDPGLGLRLIYFSYDVKMKEKGDIPEGYSVSREKKERFSLILESASTNQTSMYLCASSPGTGTYNEQFFGPGTRLTVL.

This clone appeared a single time. CDR3 protein: CSVETSGSGETQYF. CDR3 nucleotides: TGCAGCGTTGAGACTAGCGGGAGTGGGGAGACCCAGTACTTC. The chain recombines TRBV29-1 with TRBJ2-5; 12 bases agree with TRBD2. CDR1 is SQVTM and CDR2 is ANQGSEA in the germline V gene. Trimming removed 3 bases from V and 5 bases from J; junction bases left unmatched: 4. The CDR3 covers 14 residues.

This clone was observed once. This chain uses TRBV18 with TRBJ1-4, with D possibly matching TRBD1 (6 bases). Germline V gene data show CDR1 as KGHSH and CDR2 as LQKENI. Trimming took off 2 bases at V and 12 bases at J, with 13 bases between the two ends. This CDR3 spans 13 amino acids. The CDR3 bases are TGTGCCAGCTCACCAGGATACAGGGAAGAACTGTTTTTT. This gives the protein CASSPGYREELFF.

This sequence joins TRBV11-2 and TRBJ1-1, with a tentative D call TRBD1 (5 bases). V was shortened by 1 base and J by 4 bases, with 13 bases between the two germline ends. Per the germline V gene, CDR1 is SGHAT and CDR2 is FQNNGV. The length of the CDR3 is 15 residues. CDR3 coding DNA: TGTGCCAGCAGCTTAGTAGGGGTCTCGGGCACTGAAGCTTTCTTT. Protein product: CASSLVGVSGTEAFF.

This clone was detected ten times or more. V is TRBV5-1 and J is TRBJ1-1, with 9 bases identical to TRBD1. The CDR3 extends over 15 amino acids. CDR1 SGHRS and CDR2 YFSETQ come from the germline V gene. V dropped 0 bases and J dropped 6; count of bases not matched to a gene: 6. The CDR3 loop reads CASSLETGTGPEAFF. In DNA, the CDR3 is TGCGCCAGCAGCTTGGAAACCGGGACAGGGCCTGAAGCTTTCTTT.

The chain couples TRBV3-1 (or the pseudogene TRBV3-2) to TRBJ2-1, with 13 positions matching TRBD2. J was trimmed by 7 bases and V by 1 base; bases with no gene match: 7. CDR1 is LGHDT and CDR2 is YNNKEL in the germline V gene (reference sequence). This CDR3 contains 17 residues. The CDR3 sequence is CASSQVLAGGPGNEQFF. As DNA, the CDR3 is TGTGCCAGCAGCCAAGTACTAGCGGGGGGGCCGGGGAATGAGCAGTTCTTC.

The gene calls are TRBV10-3 and TRBJ1-2, with 7 bases aligning to TRBD1. This CDR3 spans 17 amino acids. Trimming took 3 bases from V and 4 from J; bases not matched to a gene: 14. Germline V gene data show CDR1 as ENHRY and CDR2 as SYGVKD. CDR3 DNA sequence: TGTGCCATCAGTGATCAGATGGGACAGCCCCGTGGCTATGGCTACACCTTC. Its translation: CAISDQMGQPRGYGYTF.

This clone was seen a single time. One junction end disagrees with the germline gene, perhaps due to a read error. The chain joins TRBV5-5 to TRBJ2-2, with D perhaps matching TRBD2 (5 bases). CDR1 and CDR2 from the germline V gene are SGHKS and YYEKEE (reference sequence). The CDR3 covers 14 residues. This chain's CDR3 is CASSLGLRHRGAVF. The CDR3 DNA follows: TGTGCCAGCAGCTTGGGTCTGCGACACCGGGGAGCTGTTTTT.

The chain links TRBV11-3 to TRBJ2-3; D gene unclear. The germline V gene encodes CDR1 SGHNT and CDR2 YENEEA. The CDR3 loop spans 14 amino acids. The V gene lost 1 base and the J gene lost 2 bases, with 7 bases spanning the gap. The CDR3 sequence: CASSLGRNTDTQYF. In DNA, the CDR3 is TGTGCCAGCAGCTTAGGGCGGAACACAGATACGCAGTATTTT.

In nucleotides, the CDR3 is TGTGCCAGTAGTGATCAGGGGGCGCCTTCCGAAAAACTGTTTTTT. Protein sequence: CASSDQGAPSEKLFF. The rearrangement joins TRBV19 to TRBJ1-4; 8 bases are shared with TRBD1. Germline V CDR1 and CDR2: LNHDA, SQIVND (reference sequence). The trim removed 5 bases at V and 8 bases at J, leaving 10 bases unmatched. The CDR3 is 15 residues long.

V gene TRBV28 combines with J gene TRBJ2-7; 10 positions match TRBD2. This CDR3 is 16 amino acids long. V was clipped by 5 bases and J by 5 bases; unmatched bases: 12. Per germline, CDR1 MDHEN and CDR2 SYDVKM. The CDR3 bases are TGTGCCAGCAGTCCCCCGACTAGCGGGTTTCTCCACGAGCAGTACTTC. Its protein is CASSPPTSGFLHEQYF.

The CDR3 region has the DNA TGTGCCAGCAGCCAAGGGGGACAGGGAGATGAAAAACTGTTTTTT. Translated, it gives CASSQGGQGDEKLFF. The chain couples TRBV7-9 to TRBJ1-4; the match to TRBD1 covers 9 bases. Germline V lookup: CDR1 SEHNR, CDR2 FQNEAQ (reference sequence). Trimming cost V 5 bases and J 6 bases; bases outside gene matches: 7. The CDR3 has 15 amino acids.

The chain carries TRBV2 and TRBJ2-1, with a weak D call TRBD2 (7 bases). From germline, CDR1 is SNHLY and CDR2 FYNNEI. Trimming removed 6 bases from V and 0 bases from J, with 12 bases in between. This CDR3 spans 15 amino acids. In nucleotides, the CDR3 is TGTGCCAGCAGGAAGGGGGACTACTCCTACAATGAGCAGTTCTTC. Its translation: CASRKGDYSYNEQFF. Combining the CDR3 with reference TRBV2 and TRBJ2-1 gives the whole variable domain EPEVTQTPSHQVTQMGQEVILRCVPISNHLYFYWYRQILGQKVEFLVSFYNNEISEKSEIFDDQFSVERPDGSNFTLKIRSTKLEDSAMYFCASRKGDYSYNEQFFGPGTRLTVL.